This record looks at one T cell receptor beta chain sequence and its context. Then a second PCR, running roughly 7 to 11 cycles, was carried out with a sample-barcoded 5' primer and a J-beta primer mix. Via MiXCR, TCRdb re-called the 5' RACE reads, giving one row per CDR3 protein. The repertoire consists of roughly 700,000 distinct CDR3 sequences, with 20% to 25% occurring once and the leading ten covering more than 8.5%. Trimming took off 8 bases at V and 3 bases at J, with 13 bases between the two ends. Germline CDR1 SGHNT, CDR2 YENEEA. This CDR3 is 14 amino acids long. The sample comes from a study of blood T cells in healthy people across ages. The same data also went into a second study, on T cells of mothers and their children. That report notes: Related and unrelated pairs show similar shaping of TCR recombination output by thymic selection.

The sequenced sample was blood. This receptor was obtained from a boy between 10 and 17 years old in good health. This chain joins TRBV11-3 and TRBJ2-2, with TRBD2 as a possible D gene (6 bases). The CDR3 protein is CASCRERDTGELFF. The CDR3 DNA reads TGTGCCAGCTGTAGAGAGCGGGACACCGGGGAGCTGTTTTTT.